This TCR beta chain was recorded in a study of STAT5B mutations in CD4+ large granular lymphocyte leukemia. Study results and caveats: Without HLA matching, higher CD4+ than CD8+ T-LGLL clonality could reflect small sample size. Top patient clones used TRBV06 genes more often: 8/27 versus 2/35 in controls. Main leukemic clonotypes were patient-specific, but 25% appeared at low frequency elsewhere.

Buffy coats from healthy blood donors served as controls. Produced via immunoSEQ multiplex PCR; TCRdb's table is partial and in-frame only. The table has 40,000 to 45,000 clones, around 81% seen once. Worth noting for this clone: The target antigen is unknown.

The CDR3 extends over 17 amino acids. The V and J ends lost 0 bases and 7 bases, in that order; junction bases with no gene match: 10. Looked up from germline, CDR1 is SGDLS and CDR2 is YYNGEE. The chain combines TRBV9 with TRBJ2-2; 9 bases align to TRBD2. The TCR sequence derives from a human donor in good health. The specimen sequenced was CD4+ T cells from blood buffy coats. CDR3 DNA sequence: TGTGCCAGCAGCGTAGCCGGCGGGGGGGCCTGGAACGGGGAGCTGTTTTTT. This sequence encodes CASSVAGGGAWNGELFF.